The rows below give T cell receptor beta chains drawn from one sample of a study of blood T cells in healthy people across ages. TCRdb redid the calling of the 5' RACE reads with MiXCR, one entry per CDR3 protein. The sample contains 1,800,000 or so distinct CDR3 sequences, roughly two fifths of which appear only once. The sample consisted of blood. The receptor set was obtained from a human donor in good health. Each CDR3 is given with its conserved first and last residue. A D gene is named only where the DNA matches it firmly. Only some rows state a clone size, as once, few, many or a class for expanded clones.

d_call	v_call	cdr3_length	j_call	clone_size	cdr3_nt	cdr3_aa
-	TRBV27	14	TRBJ2-7	-	TGTGCCAGCAGTAGCTCAGGATTATCCTACGAGCAGTACTTC	CASSSSGLSYEQYF
TRBD1	TRBV7-3	16	TRBJ1-2	-	TGTGCCAGCAGCTTAACAGTGGGACAGGGATCCTATGGCTACACCTTC	CASSLTVGQGSYGYTF
-	TRBV29-1	16	TRBJ2-4	many	TGCAGCGTTGAAGATCGTCGAGCGTCAGCCAAAAACATTCAGTACTTC	CSVEDRRASAKNIQYF
TRBD1	TRBV20-1	14	TRBJ1-2	-	TGCAGTGCTAGAGCCCCGGGACAGGACTATGGCTACACCTTC	CSARAPGQDYGYTF
TRBD1	TRBV5-1	17	TRBJ2-7	few	TGCGCCAGCAGCTTGGTAACCGGGACAGGGAGCTCCTACGAGCAGTACTTC	CASSLVTGTGSSYEQYF
TRBD2	TRBV5-1	17	TRBJ2-3	once	TGCGCCAGCGCCCCGGCTAGCGGGGACCCTAGCACAGATACGCAGTATTTT	CASAPASGDPSTDTQYF
-	TRBV7-2	14	TRBJ2-5	few	TGTGCCAGCAGCTTGATGGCAGTACAAGAGACCCAGTACTTC	CASSLMAVQETQYF
TRBD1	TRBV7-3	15	TRBJ1-2	-	TGTGCCGGCAGCTTAAGCCGACAGGGGGGCTATGGCTACACCTTC	CAGSLSRQGGYGYTF
-	TRBV20-1	11	TRBJ2-1	many	TGCAGTGCAGGGGGTTACAATGAGCAGTTCTTC	CSAGGYNEQFF
-	TRBV7-6	17	TRBJ2-3	once	TGTGCCAGCAGCTTGTCCTCGGGCGGGACCGTCTATGATACGCAGTATTTT	CASSLSSGGTVYDTQYF
TRBD1	TRBV27	16	TRBJ2-7	-	TGTGCCAGCAGTCTCCTAGGACAGGGGAGTACCTACGAGCAGTACTTC	CASSLLGQGSTYEQYF
-	TRBV9	15	TRBJ2-7	-	TGTGCCAGCAGCGTAGGGGGAACAGCCGGCTACGAGCAGTACTTC	CASSVGGTAGYEQYF
-	TRBV28	14	TRBJ1-2	few	TGTGCCAGCAACCCCGGGGGGGAGGACTATGGCTACACCTTC	CASNPGGEDYGYTF
TRBD1	TRBV4-3	16	TRBJ1-5	few	TGCGCCAGCAGCCAAGATGACAGGGCATCAAATCAGCCCCAGCATTTT	CASSQDDRASNQPQHF
-	TRBV7-3	12	TRBJ2-5	-	TGTGCCAGCAGCTTAACGTTAGGGCCCCAGTACTTC	CASSLTLGPQYF
-	TRBV6-5	15	TRBJ2-5	-	TGTGCCAGCAGTTACGAGGCAGGGTGGCAAGAGACCCAGTACTTC	CASSYEAGWQETQYF
TRBD2	TRBV4-1	20	TRBJ2-1	-	TGTGCCAGCAGCCAAGATTACGCCTCCGATTTGGGACTAGGCTACAATGAGCAGTTCTTC	CASSQDYASDLGLGYNEQFF
-	TRBV6-6	12	TRBJ1-5	-	TGTGCCAGCAGTTGGACAAATCAGCCCCAGCATTTT	CASSWTNQPQHF
TRBD1	TRBV7-3	15	TRBJ2-3	few	TGTGCCAGCAGCCCACGACAGGGGCCCTATTATGATAAGTATTTT	CASSPRQGPYYDKYF
TRBD2	TRBV5-5	16	TRBJ2-3	many	TGTGCCAGCAGCTTGGGCCTAGCGGCAACCACAGATACGCAGTATTTT	CASSLGLAATTDTQYF
TRBD1	TRBV20-1	16	TRBJ2-1	-	TGCAGTGCTAGAGACCTGACAGGGCTATCCTACAATGAGCAGTTCTTC	CSARDLTGLSYNEQFF
-	TRBV5-1	13	TRBJ1-2	-	TGCGCCAGCAGCTTTAACAGGAACTATGGCTACACCTTC	CASSFNRNYGYTF
-	TRBV2	11	TRBJ2-1	-	TGTGCCAGCAGGAGGGAGAGGGGGCAGTTCTTC	CASRRERGQFF
-	TRBV12-3/TRBV12-4	13	TRBJ1-2	few	TGTGCCAGCAGTTTTTACGACGGTATCGGCTACACCTTC	CASSFYDGIGYTF
TRBD1	TRBV29-1	12	TRBJ2-7	few	TGCAGCGGGGGACAGGGCGGCAGCGAGCAGTACTTC	CSGGQGGSEQYF
TRBD1	TRBV7-2	17	TRBJ1-5	-	TGTGCCAGCAGCCCACCAACAGGGGGCGGGAAAGGGCAGCCCCAGCATTTT	CASSPPTGGGKGQPQHF
TRBD1	TRBV12-3/TRBV12-4	16	TRBJ2-7	-	TGTGCCAGCAGCTCAGCCCGGACAGGAATATACTACGAGCAGTACTTC	CASSSARTGIYYEQYF
TRBD1	TRBV7-2	15	TRBJ2-7	-	TGTGCCAGCACCTTCCCGGGACAGGGTCGGGTTGAGCAGTACTTC	CASTFPGQGRVEQYF
-	TRBV20-1	15	TRBJ1-2	-	TGCAGTGCTAGATCTGTAGGGACCCCTGGTTCTGGCTACACCTTC	CSARSVGTPGSGYTF
TRBD1	TRBV11-2	17	TRBJ2-7	few	TGTGCCAGCAGCCAAGGGCCCGGGACAGGGTACTACTACGAGCAGTACTTC	CASSQGPGTGYYYEQYF
-	TRBV7-8	14	TRBJ1-2	few	TGTGCCAGCAGCTTCTTCCCCACTAACTATGGCTACACCTTC	CASSFFPTNYGYTF
-	TRBV28	15	TRBJ2-5	-	TGTGCCAGCAGTCCGGCGACGGGATACCAAGAGACCCAGTACTTC	CASSPATGYQETQYF
TRBD1	TRBV6-1	15	TRBJ2-1	-	TGTGCCAGCAGTCCAACAGGGGTCCCTTCCAATGAGCAGTTCTTC	CASSPTGVPSNEQFF
-	TRBV20-1	13	TRBJ2-7	few	TGCAGTGCTTATTCAGGGAGCTCCTACGAGCAGTACTTC	CSAYSGSSYEQYF
TRBD1	TRBV12-3/TRBV12-4	13	TRBJ1-3	few	TGTGCCAGCAGTACGGGACAGGGGAACACCATATATTTT	CASSTGQGNTIYF
TRBD1	TRBV20-1	15	TRBJ2-3	few	TGCAGTGCTAAGGGGGGACAGGGGATGTGGGATACGCAGTATTTT	CSAKGGQGMWDTQYF
-	TRBV5-1	17	TRBJ1-6	-	TGCGCCAGCAGCTTGGGACCGGAGAGCTCCTATAATTCACCCCTCCACTTT	CASSLGPESSYNSPLHF
TRBD1	TRBV29-1	12	TRBJ1-2	many	TGCAGCGTTGGGGACAGGAACTATGGCTACACCTTC	CSVGDRNYGYTF